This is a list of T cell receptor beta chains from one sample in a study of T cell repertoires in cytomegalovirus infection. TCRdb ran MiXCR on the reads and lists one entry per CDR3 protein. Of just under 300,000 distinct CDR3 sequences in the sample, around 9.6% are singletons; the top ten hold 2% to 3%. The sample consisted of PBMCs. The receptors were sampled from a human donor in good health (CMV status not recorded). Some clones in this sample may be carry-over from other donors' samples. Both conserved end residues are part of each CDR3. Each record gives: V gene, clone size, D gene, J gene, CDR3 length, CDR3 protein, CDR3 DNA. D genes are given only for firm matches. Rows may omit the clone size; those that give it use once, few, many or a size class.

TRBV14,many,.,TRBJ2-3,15,CASSQTGRSTDTQYF,TGTGCCAGCAGCCAGACGGGACGCAGCACAGATACGCAGTATTTT
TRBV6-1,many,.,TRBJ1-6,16,CASSILEDSYNSPLHF,TGTGCCAGCAGCATACTTGAAGACTCCTATAATTCACCCCTCCACTTT
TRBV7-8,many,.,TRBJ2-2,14,CASSLFQGTGELFF,TGTGCCAGCAGCCTATTCCAGGGAACCGGGGAGCTGTTTTTT
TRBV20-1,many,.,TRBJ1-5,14,CSARAGGSNQPQHF,TGCAGTGCTAGAGCCGGGGGTAGCAATCAGCCCCAGCATTTT
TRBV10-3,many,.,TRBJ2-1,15,CAISESKTANNEQFF,TGTGCCATCAGTGAGTCGAAGACAGCCAACAATGAGCAGTTCTTC
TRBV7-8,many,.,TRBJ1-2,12,CASSPLGSGYTF,TGTGCCAGCAGCCCCCTCGGGAGTGGCTACACCTTC
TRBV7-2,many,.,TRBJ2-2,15,CASSLSRADTGELFF,TGTGCCAGCAGCTTAAGTCGGGCGGACACCGGGGAGCTGTTTTTT
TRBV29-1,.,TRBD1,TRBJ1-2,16,CSVGRLGTGVNYGYTF,TGCAGCGTTGGGCGACTCGGGACAGGGGTTAACTATGGCTACACCTTC
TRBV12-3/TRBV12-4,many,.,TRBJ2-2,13,CASSFSGPGELFF,TGTGCCAGCAGTTTTAGTGGACCCGGGGAGCTGTTTTTT
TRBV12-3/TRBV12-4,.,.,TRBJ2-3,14,CASSLGFGTDMQYF,TGTGCCAGCAGTTTGGGCTTTGGCACAGATATGCAGTATTTT
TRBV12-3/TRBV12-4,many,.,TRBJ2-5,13,CASSLQGTETQYF,TGTGCCAGCAGTCTACAGGGTACAGAGACCCAGTACTTC
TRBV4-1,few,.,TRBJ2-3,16,CASSQDHSGTPDTQYF,TGCGCCAGCAGCCAAGACCACTCCGGGACCCCAGATACGCAGTATTTT
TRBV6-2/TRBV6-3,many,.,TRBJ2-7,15,CASSYSTGSSYEQYF,TGTGCCAGCAGTTACTCCACAGGGTCTTCCTACGAGCAGTACTTC
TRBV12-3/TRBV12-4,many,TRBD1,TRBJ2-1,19,CASSLDFRTGGSSYNEQFF,TGTGCCAGCAGTTTAGACTTCCGGACAGGGGGCAGTTCCTACAATGAGCAGTTCTTC
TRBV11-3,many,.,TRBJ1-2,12,CASSQGGDGYTF,TGTGCCAGCAGCCAAGGGGGGGATGGCTACACCTTC
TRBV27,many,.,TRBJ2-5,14,CASKEPGPEETQYF,TGTGCCAGCAAGGAACCAGGGCCGGAAGAGACCCAGTACTTC
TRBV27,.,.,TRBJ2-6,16,CASSTRGSAGANVLTF,TGTGCCAGCAGTACCCGAGGATCCGCTGGGGCCAACGTCCTGACTTTC
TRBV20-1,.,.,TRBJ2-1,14,CSASGRAAYNEQFF,TGCAGTGCTAGTGGCCGGGCAGCGTACAATGAGCAGTTCTTC
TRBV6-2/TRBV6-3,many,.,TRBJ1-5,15,CASSLGGWSNQPQHF,TGTGCCAGCAGTTTAGGGGGTTGGAGCAATCAGCCCCAGCATTTT
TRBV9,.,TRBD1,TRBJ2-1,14,CASSVDPTGEVGFF,TGTGCCAGCAGCGTAGATCCGACAGGGGAAGTAGGGTTCTTC
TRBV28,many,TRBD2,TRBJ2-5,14,CASRASLAVETQYF,TGTGCCAGCAGAGCTTCACTAGCGGTCGAGACCCAGTACTTC
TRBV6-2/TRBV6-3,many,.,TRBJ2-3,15,CASSYSTIFTDTQYF,TGTGCCAGCAGTTACTCGACTATTTTCACAGATACGCAGTATTTT
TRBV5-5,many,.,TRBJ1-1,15,CASSLGPSSDTEAFF,TGTGCCAGCAGCTTGGGCCCCTCGTCTGACACTGAAGCTTTCTTT
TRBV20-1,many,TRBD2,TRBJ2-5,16,CSATGTSGNTRETQYF,TGCAGTGCGACAGGGACTAGCGGGAATACCAGAGAGACCCAGTACTTC
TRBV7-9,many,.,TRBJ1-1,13,CASSGRASPGAFF,TGTGCCAGCAGCGGTAGGGCTTCTCCGGGGGCTTTCTTT
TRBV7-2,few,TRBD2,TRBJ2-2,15,CVSGGASGRTGELFF,TGTGTCAGCGGGGGGGCATCGGGACGCACCGGGGAGCTGTTTTTT
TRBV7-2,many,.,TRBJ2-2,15,CASSLRTSNTGELFF,TGTGCCAGCAGCTTAAGGACCTCGAACACCGGGGAGCTGTTTTTT
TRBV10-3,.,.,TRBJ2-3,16,CATSRLGQTSTDTQYF,TGTGCCACCTCCCGACTAGGGCAAACTAGCACAGATACGCAGTATTTT
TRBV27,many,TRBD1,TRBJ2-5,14,CASSPYDREETQYF,TGTGCCAGCAGCCCATATGACAGGGAAGAGACCCAGTACTTC
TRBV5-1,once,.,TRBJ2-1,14,CASSFEGLYNEQFF,TGCGCCAGCAGCTTTGAGGGGCTCTACAATGAGCAGTTCTTC
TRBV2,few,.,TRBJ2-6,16,CASSEGLFPGANVLTF,TGTGCCAGCAGTGAAGGTCTCTTTCCTGGGGCCAACGTCCTGACTTTC
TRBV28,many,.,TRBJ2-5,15,CASSLGGATDETQYF,TGTGCCAGCAGTTTAGGGGGGGCCACGGATGAGACCCAGTACTTC
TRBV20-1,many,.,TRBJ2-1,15,CSAHPDRLSYNEQFF,TGCAGTGCTCATCCGGACAGACTCTCCTACAATGAGCAGTTCTTC
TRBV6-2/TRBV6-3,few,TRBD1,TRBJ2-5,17,CASSPDRGTYLQETQYF,TGTGCCAGCAGTCCGGACAGGGGTACCTACCTCCAAGAGACCCAGTACTTC
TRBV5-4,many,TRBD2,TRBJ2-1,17,CASSRRVAGGSYNEQFF,TGTGCCAGCAGCCGGAGGGTAGCGGGGGGCTCCTACAATGAGCAGTTCTTC
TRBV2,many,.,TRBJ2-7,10,CASRTETQYF,TGTGCCAGCAGGACAGAAACGCAGTACTTC
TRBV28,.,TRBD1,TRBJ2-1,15,CASSIPGQGFYEQFF,TGTGCCAGCAGTATCCCGGGACAGGGGTTTTATGAGCAGTTCTTC
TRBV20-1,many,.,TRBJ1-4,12,CSARDQVEKLFF,TGCAGTGCTAGAGATCAGGTTGAAAAACTGTTTTTT
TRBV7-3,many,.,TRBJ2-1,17,CASSLWAVGSSYNEQFF,TGTGCCAGCAGCCTTTGGGCTGTAGGCAGCTCCTACAATGAGCAGTTCTTC
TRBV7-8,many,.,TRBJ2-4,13,CASSLGHRGIQYF,TGTGCCAGCAGCTTGGGACACCGGGGCATTCAGTACTTC
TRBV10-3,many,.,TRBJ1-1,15,CAISGASGGKTEAFF,TGTGCCATCAGTGGGGCCTCGGGAGGGAAAACTGAAGCTTTCTTT
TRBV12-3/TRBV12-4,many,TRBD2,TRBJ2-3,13,CASTLTSADTQYF,TGTGCCAGCACCTTAACTAGCGCAGATACGCAGTATTTT
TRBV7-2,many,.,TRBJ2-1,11,CASSSRGEQFF,TGTGCCAGCAGCTCACGAGGTGAGCAGTTCTTC
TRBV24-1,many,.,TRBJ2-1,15,CATSGREQGGNEQFF,TGTGCCACCAGTGGTAGAGAACAGGGTGGCAATGAGCAGTTCTTC
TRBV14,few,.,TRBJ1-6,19,CASSQEIFGDTGRNSPLHF,TGTGCCAGCAGCCAAGAGATTTTCGGAGACACCGGTAGGAATTCACCCCTCCACTTT
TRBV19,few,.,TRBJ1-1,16,CASSIVGSTLNTEAFF,TGTGCCAGTAGTATAGTGGGTTCAACACTGAACACTGAAGCTTTCTTT